This T cell receptor beta chain is drawn from a study of blood T cell repertoires in COVID-19 (dated by TCRdb to about 2020). The study in broad terms: Samples from collaborators originated in the United States, Italy and Spain and spanned both the acute and convalescent phases of COVID-19. Where HLA class I and class II types were available, the types were taken from metadata supplied by the sample provider, not from assay-based typing. The repertoires were released in a freely available public database meant as a resource for research on the immune response to SARS-CoV-2. Deeply sampled blood TCRbeta repertoires from subjects exposed to, actively infected with, or recovered from COVID-19 were included in the dataset. A de-identified subject ID, COVID-19 status, age in years and sex were almost always included in the sample metadata. Samples came from the ongoing ImmuneRACE study (first 160 participants) plus 1,254 subjects from 6 global collaborators. The material from the prospective study consisted of cDNA or gDNA derived from T cells, B-cell-depleted T cells, or PBMCs. What the work shows at the level of the full study, not this receptor alone: The amount of clinical and demographic metadata varied by source and participant and was provided uncurated.

Ten or more counts support this clone. Its antigen target is currently unknown. A read error may produce the germline difference seen at one junction end. In Seattle, one collaborating source enrolled patients while the infection was active and tracked those patients longitudinally over the course of disease. Each collaborating institution followed its own protocols to collect whole blood in K2EDTA tubes. For TCRbeta analysis, collaborators shipped samples as frozen whole blood, isolated PBMCs, or DNA extracted from either of those sample types. TCRbeta CDR3 regions were amplified from genomic DNA by means of the immunoSEQ Assay, a bias-controlled multiplex PCR. The source study handled its data this way. Within the assay, amplification of reference gene primers was used to estimate how many nucleated cells each sample contained. Sequence reads were collapsed and filtered to measure the absolute abundance of every unique TCRbeta CDR3 rearrangement. Productive Simpson clonality was computed per sample as the square root of Simpson's diversity index over productive rearrangements. TCRdb stores this immuneACCESS table with in-frame sequences only. Part of the clones is absent; in the studies checked, under half of the shortfall reflects unresolved V genes, and no reason is known for the rest. V, J and clone size reflect that table, while D and trimming were determined from the DNA. Within this sample are a few hundred thousand clones, with roughly four fifths of them counted one time only. 8% to 9% of the sample rests with the top ten.

The sequencing sample was made of peripheral blood. The sequence came from a woman older than 75 with COVID-19, enrolled during active disease.

The nucleotide sequence is given as TGTGCCAGCAGTGAGGACAGAACCCTCGGGGTCCGGCAGGTTTTT. It is translated as CASSEDRTLGVRQVF. This receptor chain uses TRBV25-1 and TRBJ1-4; TRBD1 might be the D gene, on 6 matching bases. For CDR1 and CDR2, the germline V gene lists MGHDK and SYGVNS. The cysteine opens and the phenylalanine closes a CDR3 of 15 amino acids. This entry keeps only the CDR3 DNA: 45 bases, framed from base 1.